The T cell receptor (beta chain) under discussion was sequenced for a study of blood T cell repertoires in COVID-19. About the study: There were acute and convalescent COVID-19 samples, and they came from the United States, Italy and Spain. The analysed material was cDNA or gDNA that came from T cells, B-cell-depleted T cells, or PBMCs.

Germline V gene sequence: CDR1 LGHDT, CDR2 YNNKEL (reference sequence). This CDR3 has 11 residues. Trimming stripped 5 bases from V and 9 bases from J, with 10 bases between. The authors' processing: Reference gene primer amplification yielded estimated nucleated cell counts. Assay used: immunoSEQ multiplex PCR; TCRdb lists only in-frame clones, some missing. Clone size and V and J calls were adopted from that table, with D and trimming inferred from the DNA. Here the sample spans roughly 200,000 clones, approximately 90% being singletons. This TCR was sampled from a woman between 40 and 50 years old who had recovered from COVID-19. The material sequenced was peripheral blood. The rearrangement links TRBV3-1 (or the pseudogene TRBV3-2) to TRBJ1-1, with D uncertain. In DNA form, the CDR3 reads TGTGCCAGCAGCTCTCCCGGGAAAGCTTTCTTT. Translating gives CASSSPGKAFF.